This T cell receptor beta chain was documented in a study of blood T cells in healthy people across ages. A second PCR of 7 to 11 cycles used a sample-barcoded 5' primer and a J-beta primer mix. MiXCR was run by TCRdb on the 5' RACE reads, yielding one entry per CDR3 protein. Here the sample spans about 380,000 distinct CDR3 sequences, 45% to 65% being singletons. The sequencing sample was made of blood. This TCR was sampled from a man in his 60s in good health.

CDR3 protein: CASSPGTGRDYGYTF. In nucleotides, the CDR3 is TGTGCCAGCAGCCCCGGGACAGGGAGGGACTATGGCTACACCTTC. The genes are TRBV27 and TRBJ1-2, with 9 bases matching TRBD1. This CDR3 contains 15 residues. Trimming removed 6 bases from V and 3 bases from J; junction bases left unmatched: 8. The V gene's germline CDR1 is MNHEY and CDR2 SMNVEV (reference sequence).